The rows below give T cell receptor beta chains drawn from one sample of a study of T cells in Graves' hyperthyroidism and ophthalmopathy. Each CDR3 protein is one row after TCRdb ran MiXCR on the multiplex PCR reads. The data hold fewer than 750,000 distinct CDR3 sequences, with more than 45% observed a single time. Sequenced input: peripheral blood or thyroid tissue (not recorded which). The source of these receptors is a woman aged 18 to 35 with Graves' hyperthyroidism. CDR3s include the opening cysteine and the closing phenylalanine or tryptophan. A D gene is named only where the DNA matches it firmly. Rows may omit the clone size; those that give it use once, few, many or a size class.

v_gene	j_gene	d_gene	abundance	CDR3aa	CDR3nt
TRBV29-1	TRBJ2-7	TRBD1	-	CSFGTAYEQYF	TGCAGCTTCGGGACAGCCTACGAGCAGTACTTC
TRBV29-1	TRBJ1-2	-	many	CSVRDRSFLYGYTF	TGCAGCGTACGGGACCGGAGTTTTCTCTATGGCTACACCTTC
TRBV5-5	TRBJ1-2	-	-	CASSLWGSDGYTF	TGTGCCAGCAGCTTGTGGGGGTCGGATGGCTACACCTTC
TRBV19	TRBJ2-5	-	-	CASSLGGGRGTETQYF	TGTGCCAGCAGCTTGGGAGGGGGTCGTGGCACTGAGACCCAGTACTTC
TRBV12-3/TRBV12-4	TRBJ1-1	-	-	CASSSRNNTEAFF	TGTGCCAGCAGTTCGAGAAATAACACTGAAGCTTTCTTT
TRBV7-6	TRBJ2-7	-	-	CASSQSRPGTYEQYF	TGTGCCAGCAGCCAATCCCGACCGGGAACCTACGAGCAGTACTTC
TRBV19	TRBJ1-1	TRBD1	many	CASSTPGTGSGYTEAFF	TGTGCCAGTAGTACGCCAGGGACAGGGTCGGGGTACACTGAAGCTTTCTTT
TRBV2	TRBJ1-5	-	-	CASSLRGVTQHF	TGTGCCAGCAGTTTGCGAGGGGTAACCCAGCATTTT
TRBV15	TRBJ2-7	-	-	CATSSSGREQYF	TGTGCCACCAGCAGCTCTGGGAGGGAGCAGTACTTC
TRBV20-1	TRBJ2-1	-	-	CSARVGSAEQFF	TGCAGTGCTAGAGTGGGGAGCGCTGAGCAGTTCTTC
TRBV19	TRBJ2-1	TRBD2	-	CASSTKREGLHEQFF	TGTGCCAGTAGTACCAAGCGGGAGGGCCTTCATGAGCAGTTCTTC
TRBV20-1	TRBJ2-7	TRBD2	many	CSASSGRASYEQYF	TGCAGTGCTAGCTCCGGGAGGGCCTCCTACGAGCAGTACTTC
TRBV2	TRBJ2-2	-	many	CASRDTNTGELFF	TGTGCCAGCAGAGACACGAACACCGGGGAGCTGTTTTTT
TRBV7-9	TRBJ2-7	TRBD2	-	CASSLLPGLAGLEQYF	TGTGCCAGCAGCTTACTGCCGGGACTAGCGGGACTTGAGCAGTACTTC
TRBV6-5	TRBJ2-7	-	many	CASRRDRNSYEQYF	TGTGCCAGCAGGCGGGACAGAAACTCCTACGAGCAGTACTTC
TRBV29-1	TRBJ2-5	TRBD2	once	CSVVRTSGSETQYF	TGCAGCGTCGTGAGGACTAGCGGGAGTGAGACCCAGTACTTC
TRBV4-2	TRBJ2-6	TRBD2	many	CASSQRLAGAGANVLTF	TGTGCCAGCAGCCAGAGACTAGCGGGAGCTGGGGCCAACGTCCTGACTTTC